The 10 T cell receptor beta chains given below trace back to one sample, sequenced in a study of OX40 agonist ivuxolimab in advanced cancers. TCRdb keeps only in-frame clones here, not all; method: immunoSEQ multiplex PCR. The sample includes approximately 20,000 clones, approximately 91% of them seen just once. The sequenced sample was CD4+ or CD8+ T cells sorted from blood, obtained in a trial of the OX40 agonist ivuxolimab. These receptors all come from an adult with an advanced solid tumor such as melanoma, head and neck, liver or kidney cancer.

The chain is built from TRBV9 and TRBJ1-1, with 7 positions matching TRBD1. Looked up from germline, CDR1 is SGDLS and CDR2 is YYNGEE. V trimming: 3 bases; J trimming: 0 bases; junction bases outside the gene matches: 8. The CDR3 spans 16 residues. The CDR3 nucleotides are TGTGCCAGCAGCGCCGGACAGGTATACATGAACACTGAAGCTTTCTTT. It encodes CASSAGQVYMNTEAFF.

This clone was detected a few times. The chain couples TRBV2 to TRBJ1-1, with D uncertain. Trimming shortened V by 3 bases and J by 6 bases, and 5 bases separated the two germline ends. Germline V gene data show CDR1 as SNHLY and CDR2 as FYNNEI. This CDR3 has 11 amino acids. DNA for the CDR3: TGTGCCAGCAGTGAGGGCTCTGAAGCTTTCTTT. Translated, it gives CASSEGSEAFF.

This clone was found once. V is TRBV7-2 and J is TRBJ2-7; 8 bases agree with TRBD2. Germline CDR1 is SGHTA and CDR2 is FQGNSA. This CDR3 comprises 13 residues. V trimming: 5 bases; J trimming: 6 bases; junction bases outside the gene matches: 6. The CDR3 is CASSQLGTSEQYF. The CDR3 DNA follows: TGTGCCAGCAGCCAGTTGGGGACTAGCGAGCAGTACTTC.

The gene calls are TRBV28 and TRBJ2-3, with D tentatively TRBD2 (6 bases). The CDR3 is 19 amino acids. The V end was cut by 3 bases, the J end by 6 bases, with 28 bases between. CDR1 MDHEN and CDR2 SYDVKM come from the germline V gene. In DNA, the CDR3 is TGTGCCAGCAGTTTCCCAGTTGAGGGAGGCACCCGTCAACGGGATACGCAGTATTTT. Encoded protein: CASSFPVEGGTRQRDTQYF.

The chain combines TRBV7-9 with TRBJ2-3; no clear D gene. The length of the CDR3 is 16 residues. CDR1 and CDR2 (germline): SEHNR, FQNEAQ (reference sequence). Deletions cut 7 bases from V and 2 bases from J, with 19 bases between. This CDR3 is CASTLWVSDNTDTQYF. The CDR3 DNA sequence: TGTGCCAGCACCCTATGGGTCTCCGATAACACAGATACGCAGTATTTT.

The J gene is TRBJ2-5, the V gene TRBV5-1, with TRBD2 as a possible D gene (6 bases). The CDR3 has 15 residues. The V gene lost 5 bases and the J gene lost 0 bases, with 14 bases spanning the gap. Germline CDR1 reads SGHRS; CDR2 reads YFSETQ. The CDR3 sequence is CASSSHRDYQETQYF. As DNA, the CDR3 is TGCGCCAGCAGTTCACACCGGGACTACCAAGAGACCCAGTACTTC.

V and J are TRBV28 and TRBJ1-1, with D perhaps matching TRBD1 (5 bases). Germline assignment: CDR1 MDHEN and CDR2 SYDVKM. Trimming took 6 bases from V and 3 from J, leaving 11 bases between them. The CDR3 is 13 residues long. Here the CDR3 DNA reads TGTGCCAGCAGCTTTGGGGGGTACACTGAAGCTTTCTTT. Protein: CASSFGGYTEAFF.

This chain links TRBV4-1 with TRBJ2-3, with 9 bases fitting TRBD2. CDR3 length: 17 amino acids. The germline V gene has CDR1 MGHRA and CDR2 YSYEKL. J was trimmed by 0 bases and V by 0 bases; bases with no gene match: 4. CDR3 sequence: CASSQDYAGGSTDTQYF. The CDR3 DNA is TGCGCCAGCAGCCAAGATTATGCGGGAGGGAGCACAGATACGCAGTATTTT.

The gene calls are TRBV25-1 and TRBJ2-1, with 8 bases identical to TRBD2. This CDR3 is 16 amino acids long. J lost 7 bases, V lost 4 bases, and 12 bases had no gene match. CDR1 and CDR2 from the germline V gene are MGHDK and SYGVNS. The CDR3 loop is CASSAVGREDENEQFF. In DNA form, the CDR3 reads TGTGCCAGCAGTGCCGTAGGGCGGGAGGACGAGAATGAGCAGTTCTTC.

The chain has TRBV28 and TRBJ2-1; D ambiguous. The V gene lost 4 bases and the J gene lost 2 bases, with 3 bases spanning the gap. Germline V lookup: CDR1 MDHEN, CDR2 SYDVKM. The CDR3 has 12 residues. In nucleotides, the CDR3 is TGTGCCAGCAGTTCCCCCTACAATGAGCAGTTCTTC. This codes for CASSSPYNEQFF. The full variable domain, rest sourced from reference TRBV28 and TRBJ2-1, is DVKVTQSSRYLVKRTGEKVFLECVQDMDHENMFWYRQDPGLGLRLIYFSYDVKMKEKGDIPEGYSVSREKKERFSLILESASTNQTSMYLCASSSPYNEQFFGPGTRLTVL.